One T cell receptor (beta chain) is described in this entry. This clone was counted only a few times. Its antigen remains unidentified. Base qualities are not provided; no much larger clone lies one nucleotide away. Trimming leaves V shorter by 4 bases and J shorter by 6 bases, with the junction holding 16 bases beyond the gene matches. CDR1 SGHNT and CDR2 YYREEE are derived from the germline V gene (reference sequence). From the cysteine through the phenylalanine, the CDR3 covers 17 amino acids. The CDR3 DNA has 51 bases and is translated from base 1. The record originates from a study of beta chain features in type 1 diabetes listed by TCRdb under 2018. Regarding the research as a whole: Patients and healthy donors did not differ in mean age, gender distribution, total cell number or subset yield. A total of 100 million to 110 million sorted cells were examined across all samples, and a strong correlation was observed between cell number per subset and RNA yield. The study compared the TCRB repertoires of sorted circulating CD4+ T cell subsets in recently diagnosed type 1 diabetes patients with those in matched healthy donors. Regulatory and stem cell-like memory subsets were isolated from only 8 patients and 8 healthy donors, whereas naive and central memory subsets came from all 30 or so donors. Points the paper makes about the study in general: The naive, central memory and regulatory TCRB repertoires appeared to resemble one another more closely among patients than among healthy donors. Fewer insertions and more nucleotide deletions at VDJ recombination sites were observed in patients with type 1 diabetes, implying thymic rearrangement abnormalities. Sequencing cDNA rather than genomic DNA could over-represent highly expressing activated cells, although activation and CD3 levels did not differ between groups. Shorter templates might be favored by PCR, yet because patient and control samples were amplified and corrected together, any such skew would affect both groups equally. Because small numbers of individuals were included in the HLA sub-analyses, any influence of HLA type on TCRB rearrangement was left unresolved. In all four CD4+ subsets, TCRB CDR3 length was moderately but significantly shorter in type 1 diabetes patients.

Each donor gave one peripheral blood draw, averaging approximately 0.12 L, which was collected into heparinised tubes. A BD FACSAria II and a panel including CD45RO, CCR7, CD25, CD127, CD95 and CD27 were used to sort naive, central memory, regulatory and stem cell-like memory CD4+ T cells. Purity was above 95% for every sorted population. PBMCs were separated immediately by Lymphoprep density gradient centrifugation and were stained directly, without being cultured. So that batch effects would be minimized, each experiment stained and sorted samples in pairs, pairing one healthy donor with one patient. The entire amount of isolated RNA was reverse transcribed using the High Capacity cDNA Reverse Transcription Kit, so the sequenced TCRB transcripts were expressed ones. Deep immunoSEQ sequencing was performed on naive, central memory and regulatory T cell samples, with an average of roughly 4 million total reads per sample. Sorted cells were lysed in RLT buffer, and RNA was extracted using DNase-treated RNeasy Micro or Mini kits according to cell number. To prevent cross-contamination, each cell subset was processed individually, whereas patient and healthy donor samples were processed jointly. The immunoSEQ multiplex PCR was used to amplify TCRB sequences from cDNA, generating 87-bp fragments that spanned the CDR3 region. The amplicons were sequenced using the Illumina HiSeq platform. Per the source publication's procedure: PCR bias was corrected computationally using synthetic template baselines, and reads within Hamming distance 2 were collapsed, with unmergeable singletons discarded. Reads were aligned against IMGT to assign V, D and J genes, CDR3 length and insertions or deletions at six rearrangement sites. Within each subset, clonotype counts were normalized to sorted cell number, and only after that were true diversity and Gini coefficients computed with the tcR R package. The overlap coefficient, calculated on TCRB nucleotide sequences, was used to measure repertoire sharing. As a proxy for the pre-selection repertoire, out-of-frame TCRB sequences from naive cells were analyzed. Sourced from immuneACCESS, this table was stored by TCRdb with only in-frame sequences that have V and J called. A share of the clones is absent; for the studies checked, an unresolved V gene accounts for under half, and the remainder has no known explanation. Clone size and the V and J calls come from that table; the DNA yielded D and trimming. This sample has some 280,000 clones in its table, and roughly 13% of those were observed once. Jointly, the top ten make up 0.017% of the sample.

The TCR originated in a man aged 25-40 years with type 1 diabetes. Sequences were obtained from naive CD4+ T cells from blood. Reading the label with the study, this specimen's cell subset or site is: true naive CD4+ T cells. The sequence joins TRBV5-4 to TRBJ2-3; 8 bases in between match TRBD2. The CDR3 region: CASSPEVGLVPPDTQYF. The DNA is TGTGCCAGCAGCCCGGAGGTGGGACTAGTTCCTCCGGATACGCAGTATTTT. Joined to the reference TRBV5-4 and TRBJ2-3 proteins, this CDR3 gives the full variable domain: ETGVTQSPTHLIKTRGQQVTLRCSSQSGHNTVSWYQQALGQGPQFIFQYYREEENGRGNFPPRFSGLQFPNYSSELNVNALELDDSALYLCASSPEVGLVPPDTQYFGPGTRLTVL.